A selection of T cell receptor beta chains follows, all from one sample in a study of CD8+ T cells in alopecia areata. TCRdb keeps only in-frame clones here, not all; method: immunoSEQ multiplex PCR. Among about 140,000 clones, about 47% were seen once, and the ten largest hold about 1%. Sequences were derived from CD4+ T cells sorted from blood, sampled at week 0. These receptors were collected from a human donor with alopecia areata. The CDR3 runs from the conserved cysteine through the conserved F or W. A D gene is named only where the DNA matches it firmly. The size field is filled for only some rows; it gives once, few, many or a size class.

TRBJ1-1 | TRBV30 | . | . | CAWSVTLRTEAFF | TGTGCCTGGAGTGTAACCCTGAGGACTGAAGCTTTCTTT
TRBJ2-2 | TRBV7-8 | few | . | CASSLGGSVRELFF | TGTGCCAGCAGCCTAGGGGGTTCGGTTCGGGAGCTGTTTTTT
TRBJ1-4 | TRBV25-1 | few | . | CASSGHGVGGIYEKLFF | TGTGCCAGCAGTGGCCACGGGGTAGGGGGGATTTATGAAAAACTGTTTTTT
TRBJ2-1 | TRBV11-3 | . | TRBD2 | CASSLGTSPPEQFF | TGTGCCAGCAGCTTAGGGACTAGCCCCCCTGAGCAGTTCTTC
TRBJ2-2 | TRBV29-1 | few | TRBD1 | CSVGDRDRGLSSTGELFF | TGCAGCGTTGGGGACCGGGACAGGGGGCTGAGTAGCACCGGGGAGCTGTTTTTT
TRBJ2-3 | TRBV7-8 | once | . | CASSPMGIQVQKGDTQYF | TGTGCCAGCAGCCCCATGGGCATCCAGGTCCAAAAGGGAGATACGCAGTATTTT
TRBJ2-7 | TRBV18 | . | . | CASSPGHPSAEQYF | TGTGCCAGCTCACCAGGTCACCCCAGTGCCGAGCAGTACTTC
TRBJ2-5 | TRBV29-1 | few | . | CSGRQGLRETQYF | TGCAGCGGTCGACAGGGACTGAGGGAGACCCAGTACTTC
TRBJ2-3 | TRBV4-1 | . | . | CASSQDLVGDTQYF | TGCGCCAGCAGCCAAGATCTCGTTGGGGATACGCAGTATTTT
TRBJ2-5 | TRBV5-1 | . | TRBD1 | CASSLRDRELTQYF | TGCGCCAGCAGCTTGCGGGACAGGGAGCTGACCCAGTACTTC
TRBJ1-3 | TRBV4-2 | . | TRBD1 | CASSRSSGQGGMDTIYF | TGTGCCAGCAGCCGGTCCTCCGGACAGGGCGGCATGGACACCATATATTTT
TRBJ2-2 | TRBV27 | . | . | CASSNNRVVITGELFF | TGTGCCAGCAGTAATAACAGGGTCGTTATTACCGGGGAGCTGTTTTTT
TRBJ1-5 | TRBV7-8 | . | . | CASSLDGDGPNQPQHF | TGTGCCAGCAGCTTAGATGGTGACGGCCCCAATCAGCCCCAGCATTTT
TRBJ2-1 | TRBV6-1 | . | TRBD2 | CASTEGGSGVYEQFF | TGTGCCAGCACCGAAGGCGGGAGCGGGGTCTATGAGCAGTTCTTC
TRBJ2-1 | TRBV18 | . | TRBD1 | CASSQGQGNEQFF | TGTGCCAGCTCACAGGGACAGGGCAATGAGCAGTTCTTC
TRBJ2-7 | TRBV30 | . | . | CAWGRQTYEQYF | TGTGCCTGGGGAAGACAGACCTACGAGCAGTACTTC